Listed below are T cell receptor beta chains from one sample, sequenced in a study of a mutant IDH1 vaccine in newly diagnosed glioma. Data came from immunoSEQ multiplex PCR; TCRdb stores just in-frame clones and leaves some out. The sample records just over 65,000 clones, 84% being singletons. For these TCRs, the target antigens are not known. The source was PBMCs, collected from a glioma patient whose treatment included an IDH1 peptide vaccine. These receptors were obtained from a man aged 18 to 29 with glioma. Each CDR3 is given with its conserved first and last residue.

>TRBJ1-1|TRBV7-9
CASSSRTGGAYRNTEAFF
>TRBJ2-7|TRBV7-9
CASSFVRGFSYEQYF
>TRBJ1-1|TRBV13
CASSLGSTEAFF
>TRBJ1-1|TRBV5-1
CASSWGGRVGAEAFF
>TRBJ2-7|TRBV2
CASSDAGTPGFEQYF
>TRBJ2-2|TRBV30
CAWRGGKNTGELFF
>TRBJ1-6|TRBV27
CASSLPRGPTDNSPLHF
>TRBJ1-1|TRBV7-9
CASSPGGEAEAFF
>TRBJ1-3|TRBV6-5
CASSYQHSLRNTIYF
>TRBJ2-1|TRBV7-6
CASSWLGNEQFF
>TRBJ2-5|TRBV7-9
CASSLGGRSDETQYF
>TRBJ2-7|TRBV7-9
CASSTGTPSSYEQYF
>TRBJ2-1|TRBV30
CAWKRGPGYNEQFF
>TRBJ1-2|TRBV27
CASSPEPGYGYTF
>TRBJ1-3|TRBV18
CASSPGQGAGSGNTIYF
>TRBJ1-1|TRBV6-6
CASSRDRGEGGTEAFF
>TRBJ1-4|TRBV14
CASSQRGGREKLFF
>TRBJ1-2|TRBV19
CASSDEIYGYTF
>TRBJ1-6|TRBV2
CASNTVVGASPLHF
>TRBJ2-1|TRBV7-9
CASSSPRGWGLEPSNEQFF
>TRBJ1-1|TRBV18
CASSPLGTGAMNTEAFF
>TRBJ1-1|TRBV18
CASSPNLNTEAFF
>TRBJ2-7|TRBV5-1
CASSLVGGGLYEQYF
>TRBJ2-7|TRBV11-2
CASSLVAGAYEQYF
>TRBJ2-4|TRBV4-1
CASSQGTGALAKNIQYF
>TRBJ2-5|TRBV7-2
CASSLVNEKTQYF
>TRBJ1-1|TRBV18
CASSPFTGGNTEAFF
>TRBJ1-1|TRBV30
CAWSTRRVRTEAFF
>TRBJ2-7|TRBV19
CASSIGLPSSYEQYF
>TRBJ1-1|TRBV7-9
CASSFIGQNTEAFF
>TRBJ1-1|TRBV28
CASGTDFSEAFF
>TRBJ1-5|TRBV7-2
CASSLTGDQPQHF
>TRBJ2-1|TRBV27
CASRELAGSSYNEQFF
>TRBJ1-1|TRBV30
CAWRPSQVLVAEAFF
>TRBJ2-7|TRBV27
CASSLYPGGGYEQYF
>TRBJ2-1|TRBV19
CASSNPNRMGEWFF
>TRBJ2-7|TRBV19
CASNSGSTGQGREQYF
>TRBJ2-7|TRBV6-6
CASTVGLAVSYEQYF
>TRBJ1-3|TRBV5-5
CASSSTGGPGNTIYF